This TCR beta chain was documented in a study of shared clonotypes between healthy human individuals. Deep-level settings were used for running the assay. The protocol was immunoSEQ multiplex PCR, while the TCRdb copy is restricted to in-frame clones and leaves out a portion. Of under 2.5 million clones listed, around 90% are singletons. The CDR3 consists of 17 residues. The rearrangement links TRBV21-1 to TRBJ2-6; TRBD1 reflects the table's D call only, with no check against the DNA. TRBV21-1 is tagged as a pseudogene. This clonotype originated in a man younger than 30 in good health. Some clones in this sample may be carry-over from other donors' samples. Input material: naive CD4+ T cells from PBMCs. Described subset: CD45RA+ positively selected. CDR3 loop: CASSRAGPHSGANVLTF. In nucleotides, the CDR3 is TGTGCCAGCAGCAGGGCAGGTCCCCACTCTGGGGCCAACGTCCTGACTTTC.